Below are 19 T cell receptor beta chains sequenced from a single sample in a study of cytomegalovirus exposure and HLA in healthy donors. Profiling relied on immunoSEQ multiplex PCR, and the TCRdb table lists in-frame clones only, not all of them. The sample has a few hundred thousand clones; around 86% are singletons. Sequenced input: PBMCs. All receptors come from a woman aged 18-35 years in good health and CMV-seronegative.

The rearrangement uses TRBV7-2 and TRBJ1-2; 9 positions match TRBD1. V lost 4 bases, J lost 8 bases, and 5 bases stayed unmatched. The germline gives CDR1 SGHTA, CDR2 FQGNSA. The CDR3 has 13 residues. CDR3 protein: CASSWTGVKGYTF. CDR3 bases: TGTGCCAGCAGCTGGACAGGGGTTAAGGGCTACACCTTC.

The chain recombines TRBV25-1 with TRBJ2-6; 8 bases agree with TRBD1. Germline V gene data show CDR1 as MGHDK and CDR2 as SYGVNS. The CDR3 extends over 16 amino acids. The J segment lost 2 bases and the V segment lost 6 bases, leaving 6 bases of the junction unmatched. CDR3 DNA sequence: TGTGCCAGCAGCACGGCACAGGGGGCTGGGGCCAACGTCCTGACTTTC. Encoded protein: CASSTAQGAGANVLTF.

The rearrangement joins TRBV7-9 to TRBJ2-7, with D possibly being TRBD2 (5 bases). CDR1 and CDR2 from the germline V gene are SEHNR and FQNEAQ (reference sequence). Trimming stripped 5 bases from V and 2 bases from J, with 16 bases between. The CDR3 spans 15 residues. This chain's CDR3 is CASSPRGALTYEQYF. DNA of the CDR3: TGTGCCAGCAGCCCCCGGGGAGCCTTAACCTACGAGCAGTACTTC.

This clone was observed a single time. This chain connects TRBV28 to TRBJ1-3; D uncertain. Between the trimmed V and J ends, which lost 0 bases and 0 bases, there was a span of 12 bases. CDR1 is MDHEN and CDR2 is SYDVKM in the germline V gene. CDR3 length equals 17 residues. CDR3 nucleotides: TGTGCCAGCAGTTTATGGGGCAGCCCCGGCTCTGGAAACACCATATATTTT. Translating it yields CASSLWGSPGSGNTIYF.

The chain is built from TRBV18 and TRBJ2-1, with 7 bases identical to TRBD2. Germline V lookup: CDR1 KGHSH, CDR2 LQKENI. V trimming: 4 bases; J trimming: 0 bases; junction bases outside the gene matches: 3. This CDR3 has 15 residues. CDR3 loop: CASSRGEGSYNEQFF. CDR3 nucleotides: TGTGCCAGCTCACGTGGGGAGGGCTCCTACAATGAGCAGTTCTTC.

This sequence joins TRBV2 and TRBJ2-5; perhaps TRBD1 as D (6 bases). The V and J ends lost 8 bases and 2 bases respectively, with 9 bases between them. The CDR3 length is 12 residues. CDR1 is SNHLY, CDR2 FYNNEI, per germline. The CDR3 nucleotides read TGTGCCAGCGAAACAGGGCAAGAGACCCAGTACTTC. It specifies CASETGQETQYF.

The V gene is TRBV6-4, the J gene TRBJ2-3; 12 bases line up with TRBD2. CDR1 and CDR2 from the germline V gene are MRHNA and SNTAGT. There are 15 residues in the CDR3. Losses at the gene ends were 0 bases for V and 8 bases for J; bases not matched to a gene: 3. CDR3 in DNA: TGTGCCAGCAGTGACTCGACTAGCGGGAGTAGTACGCAGTATTTT. Translation: CASSDSTSGSSTQYF.

The J gene is TRBJ2-7, the V gene TRBV7-2, with 11 bases matching TRBD2. After removal of 5 bases from V and 3 bases from J, the junction contained 6 bases not matched to a gene. From germline, CDR1 is SGHTA and CDR2 FQGNSA. The length of the CDR3 is 15 residues. CDR3 nucleotides: TGTGCCAGCAGCCCGGGACTAGCGGTCGGCTACGAGCAGTACTTC. This encodes CASSPGLAVGYEQYF.

The chain combines TRBV10-1 with TRBJ1-2; TRBD1 agrees at 8 bases. There are 15 residues in the CDR3. J gave up 8 bases and V 4 bases, and 12 bases lay outside the gene matches. Germline V CDR1 and CDR2: WNHNN, SYGVQD (reference sequence). This CDR3 reads CASSGRPTGEDGYTF. The DNA for the CDR3 is TGCGCCAGCAGTGGACGGCCGACAGGGGAGGACGGCTACACCTTC.

This rearrangement joins TRBV5-1 to TRBJ1-1; the match to TRBD1 covers 8 bases. Germline loops: CDR1 SGHRS, CDR2 YFSETQ. J lost 4 bases, V lost 4 bases, and 3 bases had no gene match. This CDR3 spans 13 amino acids. The DNA of the CDR3 is TGCGCCAGCAGCGGCGACAGGGGCACTGAAGCTTTCTTT. Its protein product is CASSGDRGTEAFF.

On this clone: The same CDR3 also results from other DNA sequences found in this sample. The chain employs TRBV6-5 and TRBJ2-7; perhaps TRBD2 as D (6 bases). From germline, CDR1 is MNHEY and CDR2 SVGAGI. The CDR3 runs to 14 residues. V was shortened by 5 bases and J by 0 bases, with 11 bases between the two germline ends. The CDR3 DNA sequence: TGTGCCAGCAGTCGCGGGGTCGGCTCCTACGAGCAGTACTTC. Its translation is CASSRGVGSYEQYF.

The chain employs TRBV4-3 and TRBJ2-3; TRBD2 agrees at 8 bases. The ends lost 4 bases at V and 4 bases at J; junction bases unmatched: 4. The germline V gene has CDR1 LGHNA and CDR2 YSLEER. The CDR3 runs 14 residues. CDR3 amino acids: CASSPGGGADTQYF. CDR3 DNA: TGCGCCAGCAGCCCGGGGGGGGGCGCAGATACGCAGTATTTT.

The rearrangement joins TRBV28 to TRBJ1-5; D call uncertain. CDR1 and CDR2 (germline): MDHEN, SYDVKM. The CDR3 runs 14 residues. V lost 3 bases to trimming and J lost 2 bases, with 8 bases between them. The CDR3 coding sequence is TGTGCCAGCAGTTTGGAGAGGGGCAATCAGCCCCAGCATTTT. It encodes CASSLERGNQPQHF.

The chain employs TRBV7-9 and TRBJ2-1, with D uncertain. The CDR3 length is 16 residues. Looked up from germline, CDR1 is SEHNR and CDR2 is FQNEAQ (reference sequence). V lost 1 base and J lost 0, with 10 bases in between. The CDR3 protein is CASSLGAVSSYNEQFF. The DNA for the CDR3 is TGTGCCAGCAGCTTAGGGGCAGTGAGCTCCTACAATGAGCAGTTCTTC.

The rearrangement joins TRBV5-1 to TRBJ2-7; 11 bases are a match to TRBD2. Looked up from germline, CDR1 is SGHRS and CDR2 is YFSETQ. With 5 bases clipped from V and 7 bases from J, the junction kept 5 bases outside the gene matches. CDR3 length: 13 amino acids. The CDR3 sequence: CASRALAGEEQYF. Here the CDR3 DNA reads TGCGCCAGCAGGGCACTAGCGGGAGAAGAGCAGTACTTC.

The V gene is TRBV5-1, the J gene TRBJ2-5; D gene ambiguous. Trimming took 0 bases from V and 4 from J, leaving 10 bases between them. Germline V gene lookup returns CDR1 SGHRS and CDR2 YFSETQ. CDR3 size: 14 residues. The CDR3 nucleotides read TGCGCCAGCAGCTTGGCCCTCTCTCTAGAGACCCAGTACTTC. This gives the protein CASSLALSLETQYF.

The table lists this clone with many counts. The chain employs TRBV18 and TRBJ2-1; TRBD2 matches 13 bases. J gave up 8 bases and V 7 bases, and 8 bases lay outside the gene matches. There are 15 residues in the CDR3. Germline CDR1 KGHSH, CDR2 LQKENI. CDR3 sequence reads: CASFRLAGGGDEQFF. CDR3 nucleotides: TGTGCCAGCTTTCGACTAGCGGGAGGAGGCGATGAGCAGTTCTTC.

The CDR3 nucleotides are TGTGCCAGCAGTCCGGGACAGGGTAGGACTGAAGCTTTCTTT. Translated: CASSPGQGRTEAFF. The chain recombines TRBV27 with TRBJ1-1; the match to TRBD1 covers 9 bases. The CDR3 runs 14 residues. Trimming at V came to 5 bases and at J to 5 bases, leaving 6 bases not matched to a gene. Germline CDR1 reads MNHEY; CDR2 reads SMNVEV (reference sequence).

V usage is TRBV5-4 and J usage is TRBJ1-2, with D perhaps matching TRBD1 (6 bases). V lost 2 bases to trimming and J lost 5 bases, with 16 bases between them. From germline, CDR1 is SGHNT and CDR2 YYREEE (reference sequence). CDR3 size: 15 residues. CDR3 nucleotides: TGTGCCAGCAGCTTTTCATCGACAGGTCCTTATGGCTACACCTTC. Residues: CASSFSSTGPYGYTF.